This T cell receptor (beta chain) came from a study of post-analysis software for immune sequencing data (dated by TCRdb to the mid-2010s). Notes on the research overall: Recorded disease courses included relapsing-remitting, secondary progressive and progressive-relapsing multiple sclerosis, with some patients lacking subtype annotation. Patient repertoires were compared against roughly 12 previously published healthy control repertoires from donors aged roughly 6 to 28 years. A subset of samples was prepared in parallel using single-end sample barcoding, then pooled and co-amplified after Illumina adapter ligation.

Libraries were constructed by PCR. Sequencing was performed on an Illumina HiSeq 2500. To reduce PCR and sequencing biases, unique molecular identifiers were built into the TCR beta cDNA libraries. Roughly 500,000 cDNA molecules were obtained for every 1 to 10 million input T cells, so each molecule roughly corresponded to one T cell. Patient libraries were prepared and sequenced with the same protocol used for the earlier healthy control dataset. Within a given batch, samples were prepared together, multiplexed and sequenced on the same HiSeq lane. The paper's data handling went like this. MIGEC handled the raw barcoded reads, throwing out single-read molecular identifier groups before consensus assembly and CDR3 extraction. Clonotype tables were post-analysed with VDJtools, normalizing diversity by down-sampling all datasets to the smallest sample size. To correct batch-related cross-sample contamination, repertoire overlap clustering matched CDR3 amino acid sequences but not nucleotide sequences. The raw public data were reprocessed by TCRdb itself: fastp quality trimming at Q25, MiXCR clonotype calling, in-frame beta chains only. Here each entry gathers all rows of one CDR3 protein and keeps the most common genes and DNA. The V and J calls reflect TCRdb's pipeline rather than the authors' work. This sample lists roughly 540,000 distinct CDR3 sequences; under 40% were detected once. Of the sample, 4.5% to 7.5% falls within the top ten clones.

In this sample, this clonotype turned up many times. The antigen it recognizes is unknown. Being one base from a much bigger clone, this may be a read error. To demonstrate the VDJtools post-analysis software, the study profiled TCR beta repertoires from the peripheral blood of about 13 young patients with multiple sclerosis. The patients with multiple sclerosis were children and adolescents between 6 and 15 years of age. Overall results and qualifications from the work: The multiple sclerosis patient group was slightly younger than the control group. Significantly lower normalized Chao1 diversity was found in multiple sclerosis patients than in controls, suggesting substantial peripheral T-cell clonal expansion. Direct clustering with F measure revealed strong co-clustering of samples prepared in the same batch, which led to a batch-effect correction.

The sample consisted of blood. This TCR was sampled from a girl aged 2 to 17 with multiple sclerosis.

The base sequence is TGTGCCAGCAGCCGGCTAGCGGGGGGACTGTGGGAGACCCAGTACTTC. The translation is CASSRLAGGLWETQYF. The V and J genes are TRBV28 and TRBJ2-5; a stretch of 11 junction bases matches TRBD2. The junction shows trimming of 6 bases on V and 5 bases on J, and the gene matches do not reach 11 bases of it. Sequences MDHEN (CDR1) and SYDVKM (CDR2) are obtained from the germline V gene. The CDR3 numbers 16 residues from cysteine through phenylalanine. CDR3 DNA only is kept here, 48 bases in frame from base 1. Full variable domain (CDR3 extended with the reference TRBV28 and TRBJ2-5 proteins): DVKVTQSSRYLVKRTGEKVFLECVQDMDHENMFWYRQDPGLGLRLIYFSYDVKMKEKGDIPEGYSVSREKKERFSLILESASTNQTSMYLCASSRLAGGLWETQYFGPGTRLLVL.